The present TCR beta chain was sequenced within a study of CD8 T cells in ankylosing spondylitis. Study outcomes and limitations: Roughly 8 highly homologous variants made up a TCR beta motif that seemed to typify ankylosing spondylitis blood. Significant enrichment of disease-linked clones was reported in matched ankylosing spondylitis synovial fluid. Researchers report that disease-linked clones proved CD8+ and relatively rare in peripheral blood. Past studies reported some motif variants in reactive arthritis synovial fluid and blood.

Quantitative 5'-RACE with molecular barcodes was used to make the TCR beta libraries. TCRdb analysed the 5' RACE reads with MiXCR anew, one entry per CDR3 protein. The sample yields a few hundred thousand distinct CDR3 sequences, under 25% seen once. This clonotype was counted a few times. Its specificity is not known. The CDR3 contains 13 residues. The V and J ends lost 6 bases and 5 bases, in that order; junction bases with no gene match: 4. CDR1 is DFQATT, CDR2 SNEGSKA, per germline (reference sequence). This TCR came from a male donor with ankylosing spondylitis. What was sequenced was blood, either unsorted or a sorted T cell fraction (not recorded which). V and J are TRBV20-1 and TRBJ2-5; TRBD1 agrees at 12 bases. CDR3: CSAGTGGLETQYF. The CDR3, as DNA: TGCAGTGCCGGGACAGGGGGCTTGGAGACCCAGTACTTC.